This T cell receptor (beta chain) was identified during a study of cytomegalovirus exposure and HLA in healthy donors (dated 2017 in TCRdb). Describing the broader study: An earlier analysis of several hundred of the donors reported roughly 300 Gb of sequence data and 90 million to 120 million unique TCR beta sequences obtained from approximately 180 million T cells. Among about 390 genotyped donors of the cohort, an average of about 240,000 unique TCR beta nucleotide sequences were sequenced per donor, approximately 20% of them non-productive. All discovery cohort repertoires had been generated using a single sequencing platform. To decide whether each TCR beta V gene segment behaved as functional or pseudogenic, an earlier analysis of approximately 590 of the donors relied on high-throughput TCR beta sequencing. Using immunosequencing, the study profiled T cell repertoires from around 670 subjects and related those repertoires to cytomegalovirus serostatus. The later analysis used no new phenotypic data to find candidate immune exposures, relying instead on TCR beta sequences and their occurrence across donors. Alongside the repertoire data, information on donor age, sex, ethnicity and CMV serostatus was compiled. Four to six DR-DQ haplotypes were handled as single units for association and clustering, since linkage in the cohort was strong. Of the roughly 400 genotyped donors, approximately 81% were placed in the genetic ancestry cluster associated with self-reported Caucasian donors. The study was designed to test whether signatures of past pathogen exposure could be identified by cataloging public T cell receptors. High-throughput TCR immunosequencing, statistical association of individual TCRs with disease status, and machine learning were combined to predict cytomegalovirus infection status. Typing coverage varied by locus: roughly 629-640 donors for A, B, C, DRB1 and DQB1; more than 500 for DQA1; approximately 570 for DPA1; more than 450 for DPB1. Besides the first cohort of 666 subjects, a separate validation cohort made up of 120 or so different subjects was used. In a later genetic analysis, genome-wide SNP genotypes for about 55% of the roughly 700 donors were used, and that subset was treated as a discovery cohort. In a later analysis, previously published TCR beta repertoires from 666 donors were re-analyzed and high-resolution HLA genotyping was added so that TCR occurrence patterns could be studied. An early release that covered fewer than 750 HLA-typed donors contained approximately 290 gigabases of sequencing data and 65 million to 100 million unique TCR sequences. Both class I and class II loci were covered by HLA typing, at four-digit resolution. What the study reported, not specific to this receptor: A later genetic analysis reported fewer N-insertions in productive TCRs among donors in an Asian-associated ancestry cluster than the roughly 700-donor mean. Several of the top co-occurrence clusters appeared to be linked to parvovirus B19, influenza, CMV and Epstein-Barr virus, according to a later analysis. According to a later analysis, most CMV-associated TCR beta chains appeared to be HLA-restricted, and the HLA associations seemed to be driven largely by CMV exposure. A further reported finding was that TCR beta sequences accurately predicted the HLA-A and HLA-B alleles for most subjects in the first cohort. According to the authors, the approach could potentially be generalized to other disease states and immunological phenotypes. CMV serostatus was the only immune exposure information available for the cohort. In vitro tests confirmed that a few of the cytomegalovirus-associated TCR beta chains recognize cytomegalovirus antigens. Presence/absence analyses assumed roughly uniform sequencing depth across donors, an assumption that may not hold. A cluster of highly shared sequence variants was judged likely to be a technical artifact of the sequencing pipeline. The 87-base-pair reads could not distinguish some IMGT-functional V segments, including TRBV6-2 and TRBV6-3, so those segments were excluded. Across donors, most TCR sequences were observed very rarely, whereas some public TCRs were present in many individuals. In this cohort, only TCR beta chains were sequenced, and detectable features were limited by the absence of alpha or paired-chain data. HLA typing was unavailable for some donors at each locus, so association tests used only the typed subset. A later analysis associated roughly 17,000 TCR beta sequences with specific HLA alleles at a false discovery rate of 0.05. In the study, approximately 160 TCR beta chains were listed as associated with cytomegalovirus. The classifier was reported to diagnose cytomegalovirus status with high specificity and sensitivity in both the original cohort and the validation cohort. In a later genetic analysis, a missense DCLRE1C variant was associated with V-gene and J-gene trimming of TCR beta chains, and the association was replicated in an independent cohort. In a later analysis, TCR association rates were found to vary across HLA loci, with the most associated TCRs seen for DRB1 alleles and the fewest for HLA-C alleles. In a later analysis, HLA-associated TCR beta chains showed more clonal expansion and lower generation probabilities than non-associated chains that were equally common. Because counts were too low, some 17 rarely observed V segments, including chromosome 9 orphons, were excluded from the earlier analysis of some 590 of the donors. Linkage disequilibrium might explain the correlated functional status among segregating V segments, but an unknown experimental factor could not be ruled out. Assigning TCR associations to individual alleles was difficult when HLA alleles, especially DR and DQ, strongly co-occurred. An earlier analysis of approximately 600 of the donors showed that most TCR beta V segments appeared in productive rearrangements either about 87% or about 30% of the time, which broadly matched IMGT annotations.

The cohort consisted of 650 to 700 healthy bone marrow donors. Cohort members were all nominally healthy when sampled, although unrecorded immune exposures were likely present. The donor was CMV seronegative and was included in the group of under 450 seronegative cohort members. A peripheral blood sample was collected from each donor, and TCR beta sequencing was performed on peripheral blood mononuclear cells. Genomic DNA extraction from the blood cell samples was performed with the Qiagen DNeasy Blood Extraction Kit. Ends trimmed: V by 4 bases, J by 7 bases; bases unmatched to a gene: 2. CDR1 and CDR2 are drawn from the germline V gene: SGHTA, FQGNSA. The CDR3, from cysteine to phenylalanine, totals 14 residues. The kept DNA is CDR3 alone, 42 bases in frame from the first base. Libraries were prepared through the immunoSEQ multiplex PCR assay. A mixture of 60 forward primers for TCR Vbeta segments and 13 reverse primers for TCR Jbeta segments was used in the multiplex PCR. The CDR3 region of rearranged TCR beta genes was amplified from genomic DNA with a multiplex PCR assay. On the Illumina HiSeq System, the amplified TCR beta libraries were sequenced as 87-base-pair reads. Processing in the source paper ran as follows. Across the 670 or so repertoires, a later analysis counted approximately 75 million unique TCR beta chains, 8.5 million to 12 million of which were shared by at least two donors. A nearest-neighbor algorithm error-corrected the raw reads and collapsed the reads into unique sequences, merging closely related sequences to remove PCR and sequencing errors. Alignment of CDR3 sequences to IMGT reference sequences was used to assign V, D and J gene segments. For a sequence to be retained, a match of at least six nucleotides to both a V gene segment and a J gene segment was required. Rearrangements were called productive when the CDR3 lacked stop codons and stayed in frame with V and J; all others were non-productive. CDR3 was defined by IMGT convention, running from the second conserved V-encoded cysteine to the conserved J-encoded phenylalanine. The earlier analysis of about 500 of the donors excluded sequences that lacked an unambiguous match to a single V gene segment. An earlier analysis of almost 600 of the donors classified V segments as functional when productive rearrangements were above 56.7% and as segregating when the standard deviation between donors was above 5%. A statistical classification framework was built to diagnose cytomegalovirus status from the catalog of TCR beta chain sequences. A later analysis assigned V and J genes by comparing TCR nucleotide sequences with IMGT/GENE-DB human TR gene sequences. A later analysis assigned CDR3 sequences and most-parsimonious VDJ recombination scenarios with the TCRdist pipeline. In a later analysis, each TCR beta chain was defined by its CDR3 amino acid sequence together with its V-gene family, and reads without a unique V-gene family were excluded. In a later analysis, some 600 highly shared, low-generation-probability nucleotide sequences were removed to address suspected cross-contamination and a sequencing artifact. In a later analysis, a clonal expansion index was calculated for each public chain from normalized within-repertoire ranks of inferred template counts. Generation probabilities in a later analysis came from a VDJ recombination model fitted to out-of-frame rearrangements, and those results were checked against IGoR. A later analysis scored TCR-TCR, TCR-HLA and TCR-CMV co-occurrence with hypergeometric tests, applying a repertoire-size bias correction to TCR pairs. A later analysis estimated false discovery rates by permuting HLA or CMV assignments 20 times. In a later analysis, co-occurring TCRs were grouped using DBSCAN, with TCRdist sequence similarity added in when clustering inside HLA-allele-positive subsets. For co-occurrence clustering, repertoires with fewer than 30,000 or more than 120,000 public chains were excluded, along with five repertoires with anomalous nucleotide sharing. TCRdb provides this immuneACCESS table in a form limited to in-frame rearrangements. Some clones are lacking; in checked studies, under half of them reflect an unresolved V gene, and why the rest are absent is not known. Clone size and the V and J calls come from that table; the DNA yielded D and trimming. The sample contains roughly 110,000 clones, roughly four fifths of them found a single time. The leading ten clones occupy about 1.6% of the sample.

This clone is a singleton in its sample. Which antigen it targets is not known. Per-nucleotide qualities are absent, and no much larger clonotype sits a single base away. The chain links TRBV7-2 with TRBJ1-6; 9 bases in the junction line up with TRBD1. The specimen was PBMCs. The receptor was isolated from a man in his forties or fifties in good health and CMV-seronegative. Read as DNA, the sequence is TGTGCCAGCAGCTCCACAGGGGGCAATTCACCCCTCCACTTT. The encoded protein is CASSSTGGNSPLHF.